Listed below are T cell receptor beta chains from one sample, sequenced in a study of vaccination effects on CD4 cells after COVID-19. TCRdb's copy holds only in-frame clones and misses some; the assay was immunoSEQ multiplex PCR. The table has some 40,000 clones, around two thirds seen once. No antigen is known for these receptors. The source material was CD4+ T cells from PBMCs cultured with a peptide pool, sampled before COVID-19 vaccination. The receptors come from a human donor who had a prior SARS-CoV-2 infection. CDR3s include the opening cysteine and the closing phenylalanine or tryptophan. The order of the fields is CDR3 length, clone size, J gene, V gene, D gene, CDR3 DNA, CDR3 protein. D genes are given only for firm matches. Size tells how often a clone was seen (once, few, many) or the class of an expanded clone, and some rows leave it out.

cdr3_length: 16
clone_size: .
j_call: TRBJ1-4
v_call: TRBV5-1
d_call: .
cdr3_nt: TGCGCCAGCACCCCCGGGGGTAGCGCACCTAATGAAAAACTGTTTTTT
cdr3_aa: CASTPGGSAPNEKLFF

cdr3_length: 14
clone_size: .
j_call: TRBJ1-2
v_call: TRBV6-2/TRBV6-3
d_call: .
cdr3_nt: TGTGCCAGCAGTTACGCGGGCAGCATATATGGCTACACCTTC
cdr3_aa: CASSYAGSIYGYTF

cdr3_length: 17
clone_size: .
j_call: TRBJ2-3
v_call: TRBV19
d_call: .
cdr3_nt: TGTGCCAGTAGTAGAACCTCCGGGACGGCCGGCACAGATACGCAGTATTTT
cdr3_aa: CASSRTSGTAGTDTQYF

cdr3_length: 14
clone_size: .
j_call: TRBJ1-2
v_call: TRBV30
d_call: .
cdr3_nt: TGTGCCTGGAGCTTCCCCCGGTTGGCCTATGGCTACACCTTC
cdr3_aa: CAWSFPRLAYGYTF

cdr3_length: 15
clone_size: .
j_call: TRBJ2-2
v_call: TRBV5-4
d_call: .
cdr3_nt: TGTGCCAGCAGCCACGGCCAGGCGAACACCGGGGAGCTGTTTTTT
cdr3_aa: CASSHGQANTGELFF

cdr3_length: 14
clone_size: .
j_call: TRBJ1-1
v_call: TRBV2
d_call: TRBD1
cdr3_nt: TGTGCCAGCAGGAAGACAGGGGGTGTAGCTGAAGCTTTCTTT
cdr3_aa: CASRKTGGVAEAFF

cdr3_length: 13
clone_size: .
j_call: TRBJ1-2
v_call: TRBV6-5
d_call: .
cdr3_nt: TGTGCCAGCAACCCGGGCGGGCACTATGGCTACACCTTC
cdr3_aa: CASNPGGHYGYTF

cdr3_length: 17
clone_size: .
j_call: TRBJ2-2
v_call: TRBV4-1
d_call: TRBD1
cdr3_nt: TGCGCCAGCAGCCCACATGGACAGGGGTCGAACACCGGGGAGCTGTTTTTT
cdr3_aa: CASSPHGQGSNTGELFF

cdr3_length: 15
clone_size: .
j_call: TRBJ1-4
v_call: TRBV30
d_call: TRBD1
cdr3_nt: TGTGCCTGGAGTGCAGACAGGGGGTGGGGGGAAAAACTGTTTTTT
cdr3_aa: CAWSADRGWGEKLFF

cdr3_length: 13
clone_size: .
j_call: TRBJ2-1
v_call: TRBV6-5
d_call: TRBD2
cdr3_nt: TGTGCCACCTCCGGGACTAGTTATAATGAGCAGTTCTTC
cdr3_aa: CATSGTSYNEQFF

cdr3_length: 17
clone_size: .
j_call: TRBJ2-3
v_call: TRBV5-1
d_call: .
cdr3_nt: TGCGCCAGCAGCTTGGGTCGGACGGGGGCTAGCACAGATACGCAGTATTTT
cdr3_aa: CASSLGRTGASTDTQYF

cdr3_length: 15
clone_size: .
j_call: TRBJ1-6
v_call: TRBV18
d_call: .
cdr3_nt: TGTGCCAGCTCACCTAATAGATTAGGGGTTTCACCCCTCCACTTT
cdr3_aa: CASSPNRLGVSPLHF

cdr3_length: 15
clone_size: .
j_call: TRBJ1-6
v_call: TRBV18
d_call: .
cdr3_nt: TGTGCCAGCTCCCCCACGGAGGGGTGGGGATCACCCCTCCACTTT
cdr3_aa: CASSPTEGWGSPLHF

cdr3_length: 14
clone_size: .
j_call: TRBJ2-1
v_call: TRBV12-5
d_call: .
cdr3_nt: TGTGCTAGTGGTTTTTCTGGGACACGCGATGAGCAGTTCTTC
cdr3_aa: CASGFSGTRDEQFF

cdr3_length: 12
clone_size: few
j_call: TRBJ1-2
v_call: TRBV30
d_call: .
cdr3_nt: TGTGCCTGGAGGGACAATAACTATGGCTACACCTTC
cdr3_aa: CAWRDNNYGYTF

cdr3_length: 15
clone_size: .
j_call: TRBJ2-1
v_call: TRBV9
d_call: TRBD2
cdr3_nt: TGTGCCAGCAGCGCACTAGCGTACTCCTACAATGAGCAGTTCTTC
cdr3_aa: CASSALAYSYNEQFF